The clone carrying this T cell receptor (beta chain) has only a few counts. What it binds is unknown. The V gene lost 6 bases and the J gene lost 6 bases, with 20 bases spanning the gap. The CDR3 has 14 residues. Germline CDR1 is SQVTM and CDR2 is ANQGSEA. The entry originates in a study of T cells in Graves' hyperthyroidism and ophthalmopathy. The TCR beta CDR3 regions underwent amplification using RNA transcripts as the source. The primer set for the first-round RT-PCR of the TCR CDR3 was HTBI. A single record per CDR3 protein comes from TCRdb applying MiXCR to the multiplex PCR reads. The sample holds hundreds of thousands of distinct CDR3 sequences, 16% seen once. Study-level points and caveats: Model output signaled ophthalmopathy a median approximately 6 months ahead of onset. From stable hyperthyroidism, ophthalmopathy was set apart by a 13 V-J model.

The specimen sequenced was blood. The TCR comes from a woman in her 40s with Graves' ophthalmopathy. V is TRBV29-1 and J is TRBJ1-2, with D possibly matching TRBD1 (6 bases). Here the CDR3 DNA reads TGCAGCGTCCCAGCTTGGGCAGGGGTTGATGGCTACACCTTC. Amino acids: CSVPAWAGVDGYTF. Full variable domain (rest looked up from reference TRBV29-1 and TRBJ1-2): SAVISQKPSRDICQRGTSLTIQCQVDSQVTMMFWYRQQPGQSLTLIATANQGSEATYESGFVIDKFPISRPNLTFSTLTVSNMSPEDSSIYLCSVPAWAGVDGYTFGSGTRLTVV.